Given below is one TCR beta chain in context. The antigen is undetermined. Trimming removed 5 bases at V and 2 bases at J, with 12 bases between. Germline CDR1 and CDR2: SGHTA and FQGTGA. The CDR3 covers 14 residues. These data belong to a study of cytomegalovirus exposure and HLA in healthy donors. General study findings and limits: An analysis that came later showed most CMV-associated TCR beta chains appearing HLA-restricted.

PCR employed 60 Vbeta and 13 Jbeta primers. Generated by immunoSEQ multiplex PCR, the TCRdb table keeps only in-frame clones and is missing some. The sample shows 75,000 to 100,000 clones, 81% of them seen only once. V is TRBV7-3 and J is TRBJ1-2, with D possibly TRBD1 on 6 matching bases. This receptor was identified in a man aged 40-50 years in good health and CMV-seropositive. What was sequenced was PBMCs. The CDR3 is CASSPRQGNYGYTF. The CDR3 region has the DNA TGTGCCAGCAGCCCTCGCCAGGGGAACTATGGCTACACCTTC.